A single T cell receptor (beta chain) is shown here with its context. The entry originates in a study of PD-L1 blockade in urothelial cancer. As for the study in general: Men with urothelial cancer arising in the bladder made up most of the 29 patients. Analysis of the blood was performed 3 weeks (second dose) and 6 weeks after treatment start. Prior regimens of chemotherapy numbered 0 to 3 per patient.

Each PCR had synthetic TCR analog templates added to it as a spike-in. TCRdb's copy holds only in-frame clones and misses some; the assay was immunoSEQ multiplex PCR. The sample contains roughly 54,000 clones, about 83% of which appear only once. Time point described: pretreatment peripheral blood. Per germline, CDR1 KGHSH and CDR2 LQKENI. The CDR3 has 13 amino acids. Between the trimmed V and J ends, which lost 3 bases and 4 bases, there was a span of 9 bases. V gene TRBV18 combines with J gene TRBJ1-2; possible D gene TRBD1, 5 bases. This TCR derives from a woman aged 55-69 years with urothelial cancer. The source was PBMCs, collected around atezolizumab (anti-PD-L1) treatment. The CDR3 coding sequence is TGTGCCAGCTCACCCGGCCAGGGCTATGGCTACACCTTC. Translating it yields CASSPGQGYGYTF.